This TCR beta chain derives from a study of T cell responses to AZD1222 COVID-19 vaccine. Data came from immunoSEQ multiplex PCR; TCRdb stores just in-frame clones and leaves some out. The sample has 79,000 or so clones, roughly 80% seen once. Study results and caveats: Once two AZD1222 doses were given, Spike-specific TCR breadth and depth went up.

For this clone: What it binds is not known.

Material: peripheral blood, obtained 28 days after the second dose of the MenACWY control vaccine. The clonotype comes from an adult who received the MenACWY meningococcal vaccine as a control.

CDR3 sequence: CASSRRRLAGGRTGELFF. CDR3 DNA: TGTGCCAGCAGTCGTCGTCGTTTAGCGGGGGGCCGGACCGGGGAGCTGTTTTTT. The V and J genes are TRBV6-6 and TRBJ2-2, with 10 positions matching TRBD2. V was clipped by 5 bases and J by 5 bases; unmatched bases: 14. This CDR3 contains 18 residues. Germline loops: CDR1 MNHNY, CDR2 SVGAGI (reference sequence).